What follows are 21 T cell receptor beta chains derived from one specimen sequenced in a study of early T cells in non-severe SARS-CoV-2 infection. TCRdb re-analysed the 5' RACE reads in MiXCR, keeping a single row per CDR3 protein. The table lists approximately 97,000 distinct CDR3 sequences, 9.5% to 11% of them singletons. The sequenced sample was whole blood, obtained at baseline. The source is an adult who was a healthcare worker with PCR-confirmed SARS-CoV-2 infection or an uninfected control (not recorded which).

This clonotype was counted many times. The V and J genes are TRBV29-1 and TRBJ2-3; 13 nucleotides line up with TRBD2. From germline, CDR1 is SQVTM and CDR2 ANQGSEA. There are 16 residues in the CDR3. The trim removed 7 bases at V and 0 bases at J, leaving 7 bases unmatched. CDR3 nucleotides: TGCAGCGCCACGGAGGGACTAGCGGGAAGCACAGATACGCAGTATTTT. It encodes CSATEGLAGSTDTQYF.

A remark on this clonotype: Being one base from a much bigger clone, this may be a read error. V and J are TRBV11-2 and TRBJ2-1; no firm D call. The CDR3 is made up of 16 amino acids. CDR1 and CDR2 (germline): SGHAT, FQNNGV. CDR3 sequence: CANSFDLLTAYNEQFF. DNA for the CDR3: TGTGCCAACAGCTTTGACCTCCTTACCGCCTACAATGAGCAGTTCTTC.

This clonotype was detected ten times or more. The chain has TRBV12-3 or TRBV12-4 and TRBJ2-3; 11 nucleotides match TRBD2. There are 11 residues in the CDR3. The CDR3 coding sequence is TGTGCTAGCGGGGGGGCAGATACGCAGTATTTT. The encoded protein is CASGGADTQYF.

The chain combines TRBV6-1 with TRBJ2-3, with D perhaps TRBD1 (6 bases). V lost 10 bases and J 1 base, leaving 15 bases between the germline ends. This CDR3 spans 14 amino acids. Germline V gene lookup returns CDR1 MNHNS and CDR2 SASEGT. CDR3 region: CATDRMYGTDTQYF. CDR3 in DNA: TGTGCCACCGACAGGATGTATGGCACAGATACGCAGTATTTT.

The chain uses TRBV3-1 and TRBJ2-7; 8 bases align to TRBD2. V lost 4 bases, J lost 0 bases, and 8 bases stayed unmatched. The CDR3 consists of 16 residues. Looked up from germline, CDR1 is LGHDT and CDR2 is YNNKEL (reference sequence). The CDR3 bases are TGTGCCAGCAGCCTTGGCTATGCGGGGGGCTCCTACGAGCAGTACTTC. It specifies CASSLGYAGGSYEQYF.

This clonotype was seen a handful of times. This chain links TRBV6-1 with TRBJ2-7, with TRBD1 matching 7 bases. V shed 0 bases and J 4 bases; nucleotides not matched to a gene: 6. The CDR3 runs to 15 residues. Germline assignment: CDR1 MNHNS and CDR2 SASEGT. The DNA of the CDR3 is TGTGCCAGCAGTGAAGCCGGGACAGCAACATACGAGCAGTACTTC. Translating it yields CASSEAGTATYEQYF.

This chain links TRBV20-1 with TRBJ2-7; D is perhaps TRBD1 (5 bases). Trimming took off 0 bases at V and 0 bases at J, with 9 bases between the two ends. From germline, CDR1 is DFQATT and CDR2 SNEGSKA (reference sequence). This CDR3 comprises 14 residues. Here the CDR3 reads CSARDVRGSYEQYF. CDR3 in DNA: TGCAGTGCTAGAGATGTTAGGGGCTCCTACGAGCAGTACTTC.

J is TRBJ1-5 and V is TRBV6-1; D not certain. This CDR3 is built from 13 residues. Between the trimmed V and J ends, which lost 8 bases and 6 bases, there was a span of 14 bases. From germline, CDR1 is MNHNS and CDR2 SASEGT. In nucleotides, the CDR3 is TGTGCCAGCGGATACAGCCGTGGTCAGCCCCAGCATTTT. It translates to CASGYSRGQPQHF.

The rearrangement uses TRBV4-2 and TRBJ2-7; TRBD2 matches at 10 bases. CDR1 LGHNA and CDR2 YNFKEQ come from the germline V gene. J lost 6 bases, V lost 0 bases, and 5 bases had no gene match. This CDR3 is 15 amino acids long. CDR3: CASSQESGRVGEQYF. Written as DNA, the CDR3 is TGTGCCAGCAGCCAAGAAAGCGGGAGGGTAGGCGAGCAGTACTTC.

The chain links TRBV9 to TRBJ2-2, with D possibly matching TRBD1 (5 bases). Germline-derived CDR1 and CDR2 are SGDLS and YYNGEE. V lost 2 bases and J lost 7, with 6 bases in between. There are 12 residues in the CDR3. The CDR3 region has the DNA TGTGCCAGCAGCGTTCAGGGCGGGGAGCTGTTTTTT. It translates to CASSVQGGELFF.

This clonotype has a handful of counts. This chain joins TRBV7-9 and TRBJ2-3; possible D gene TRBD1, 5 bases. The CDR3 spans 14 residues. The V end lost 3 bases, the J end lost 2 bases, and 9 bases lay between the germline ends. Germline CDR1 is SEHNR and CDR2 is FQNEAQ (reference sequence). CDR3 nucleotides: TGTGCCAGCAGCTTCATGGGGCCCACAGATACGCAGTATTTT. Translation gives CASSFMGPTDTQYF.

This clonotype has more than one count but fewer than ten. The chain employs TRBV4-3 and TRBJ1-5; possibly TRBD1 for D (5 bases). Germline lookup yields CDR1 LGHNA and CDR2 YSLEER. V dropped 0 bases and J dropped 3 bases, with 9 bases sitting between them. The CDR3 has 15 residues. CDR3 coding DNA: TGCGCCAGCAGCCAAGACAGGGTATACAATCAGCCCCAGCATTTT. Translating gives CASSQDRVYNQPQHF.

This clonotype was observed a few times. CDR3 in DNA: TGTGCCAGCAGCTCCGGGACAGGGGGCAGGCAGCCCCAGCATTTT. It specifies CASSSGTGGRQPQHF. This chain uses TRBV7-2 with TRBJ1-5; 12 bases map to TRBD1. CDR3 length: 15 amino acids. Germline loops: CDR1 SGHTA, CDR2 FQGNSA. The V and J ends lost 4 bases and 7 bases, in that order; junction bases with no gene match: 5.

This clonotype has ten or more counts. The CDR3 reads CASSYSAGPGTQYF. DNA for the CDR3: TGTGCCAGCAGTTACTCGGCCGGTCCAGGGACCCAGTACTTC. V gene TRBV6-2 or TRBV6-3 combines with J gene TRBJ2-5; D is unresolved. CDR3 size: 14 residues. V was pared by 0 bases and J by 7 bases, with 12 bases between. Germline V lookup: CDR1 MNHEY, CDR2 SVGEGT.

The CDR3 sequence: CASTTGLGEAFF. CDR3 sequence (DNA): TGCGCCAGCACTACAGGGTTGGGAGAAGCTTTCTTT. The chain uses TRBV5-1 and TRBJ1-1; D is possibly TRBD1 (6 bases). The CDR3 length is 12 residues. V dropped 6 bases and J dropped 8 bases, with 14 bases sitting between them. Germline values: CDR1 SGHRS, CDR2 YFSETQ.

This clonotype was observed a few times. The V and J genes are TRBV5-4 and TRBJ2-2; possible D gene TRBD1, 6 bases. CDR1 is SGHNT, CDR2 YYREEE, per germline (reference sequence). The CDR3 covers 15 residues. The germline V and J ends were trimmed by 2 bases and 2 bases, with 10 bases remaining between them. CDR3 loop: CASSLEQGNTGELFF. In nucleotides, the CDR3 is TGTGCCAGCAGCTTAGAACAGGGAAACACCGGGGAGCTGTTTTTT.

The chain recombines TRBV20-1 with TRBJ2-2; 10 positions match TRBD1. The CDR3 runs to 18 residues. V lost 3 bases and J lost 2; bases outside the gene matches: 12. Germline V lookup: CDR1 DFQATT, CDR2 SNEGSKA (reference sequence). The CDR3 loop is CSARDQGGTGANTGELFF. CDR3 sequence (DNA): TGCAGTGCTAGGGACCAGGGAGGGACAGGGGCAAACACCGGGGAGCTGTTTTTT.

In its sample, this clonotype was seen a few times. The chain carries TRBV7-9 and TRBJ2-2; TRBD1 is a possible D gene (5 bases). The CDR3 has 15 amino acids. CDR1 and CDR2 (germline): SEHNR, FQNEAQ (reference sequence). The V end lost 5 bases, the J end lost 0 bases, and 10 bases lay between the germline ends. The chain's CDR3 is CASSRTLANTGELFF. In DNA form, the CDR3 reads TGTGCCAGCAGCCGGACACTCGCGAACACCGGGGAGCTGTTTTTT.

The J gene is TRBJ1-5, the V gene TRBV7-9; D is possibly TRBD1 (5 bases). The CDR3 is 15 residues long. Trimming removed 5 bases from V and 7 bases from J, with 18 bases in between. The germline gives CDR1 SEHNR, CDR2 FQNEAQ (reference sequence). In nucleotides, the CDR3 is TGTGCCAGCAGCCTCCTGGGCCAGGGCCCACAGCCCCAGCATTTT. Protein product: CASSLLGQGPQPQHF.

In this sample, this clonotype turned up many times. The genes are TRBV29-1 and TRBJ1-2; possible D gene TRBD1, 5 bases. Germline V gene lookup returns CDR1 SQVTM and CDR2 ANQGSEA. There are 14 residues in the CDR3. V lost 3 bases and J 4 bases, leaving 15 bases between the germline ends. CDR3 sequence reads: CSVDLGSDSYGYTF. The CDR3 coding sequence is TGCAGCGTTGACCTTGGTTCCGACAGCTATGGCTACACCTTC.

The rearrangement joins TRBV30 to TRBJ1-3, with D possibly matching TRBD1 (5 bases). The germline V gene encodes CDR1 GTSNPN and CDR2 SVGIG (reference sequence). V was shortened by 5 bases and J by 2 bases, with 16 bases between the two germline ends. The CDR3 length is 15 residues. The CDR3: CAWGRQRRPGNTIYF. The DNA of the CDR3 is TGTGCCTGGGGTAGACAGCGAAGACCTGGAAACACCATATATTTT.